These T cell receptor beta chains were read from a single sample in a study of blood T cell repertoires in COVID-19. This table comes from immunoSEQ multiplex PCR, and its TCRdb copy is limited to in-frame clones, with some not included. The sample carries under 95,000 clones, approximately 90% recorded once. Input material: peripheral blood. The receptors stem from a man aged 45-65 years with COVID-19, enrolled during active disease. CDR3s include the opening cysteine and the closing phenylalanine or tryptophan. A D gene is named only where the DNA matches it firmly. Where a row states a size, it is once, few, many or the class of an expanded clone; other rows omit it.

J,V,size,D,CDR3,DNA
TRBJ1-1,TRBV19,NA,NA,CASSIGDKEAFF,TGTGCCAGTAGTATAGGCGACAAAGAAGCTTTCTTT
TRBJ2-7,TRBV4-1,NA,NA,CASSQETGILSYEQYF,TGCGCCAGCAGCCAGGAAACAGGGATACTCTCCTACGAGCAGTACTTC
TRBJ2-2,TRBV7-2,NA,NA,CASSLMRNTGELFF,TGTGCCAGCAGCTTAATGCGGAACACCGGGGAGCTGTTTTTT
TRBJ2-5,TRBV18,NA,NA,CASSPLLTGETQYF,TGTGCCAGCTCACCATTATTAACAGGAGAGACCCAGTACTTC
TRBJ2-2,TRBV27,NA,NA,CASSSEIIQGGGELFF,TGTGCCAGCAGTTCTGAGATTATCCAGGGGGGCGGGGAGCTGTTTTTT
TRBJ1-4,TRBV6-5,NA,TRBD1,CASKTSRGKEKLFF,TGTGCCAGCAAAACCTCCAGGGGGAAGGAAAAACTGTTTTTT
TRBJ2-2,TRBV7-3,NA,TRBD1,CASSLTGTALNTGELFF,TGTGCCAGCAGCTTAACCGGGACAGCACTAAACACCGGGGAGCTGTTTTTT
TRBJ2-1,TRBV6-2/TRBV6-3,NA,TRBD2,CASSYSSGGYNEQFF,TGTGCCAGCAGTTACTCGTCGGGGGGGTACAATGAGCAGTTCTTC
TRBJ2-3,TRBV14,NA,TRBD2,CASSRVTGLPTDTQYF,TGTGCCAGCAGCAGAGTCACGGGACTACCCACAGATACGCAGTATTTT
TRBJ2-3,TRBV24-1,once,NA,CATSARGDTQYF,TGTGCCACCAGTGCACGGGGGGATACGCAGTATTTT
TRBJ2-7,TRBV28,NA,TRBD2,CASSDSGSQEEQYF,TGTGCCAGCAGTGATAGCGGGAGCCAGGAAGAGCAGTACTTC
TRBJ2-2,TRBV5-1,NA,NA,CASSSTTVTGAGELFF,TGCGCCAGCAGCTCGACGACAGTGACAGGCGCCGGGGAGCTGTTTTTT
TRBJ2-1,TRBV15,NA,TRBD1,CATSREATGVTNEQFF,TGTGCCACCAGCAGAGAAGCGACAGGGGTAACGAATGAGCAGTTCTTC
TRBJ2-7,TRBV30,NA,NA,CAWSPQRGDEQYF,TGTGCCTGGAGTCCGCAAAGGGGCGACGAGCAGTACTTC
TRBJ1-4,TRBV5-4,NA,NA,CASSLWGGYNEKLFF,TGTGCCAGCAGCTTGTGGGGGGGATATAATGAAAAACTGTTTTTT
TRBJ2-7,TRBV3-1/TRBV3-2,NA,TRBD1,CASSQDGGTGLYEQYF,TGTGCCAGCAGCCAAGATGGGGGGACAGGGCTATACGAGCAGTACTTC
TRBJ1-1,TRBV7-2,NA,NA,CASLGLGTEAFF,TGTGCCAGCCTAGGCTTGGGCACTGAAGCTTTCTTT